This T cell receptor beta chain is from a study of OX40 agonist ivuxolimab in advanced cancers. Across the study: Patients achieving partial responses numbered three: one hepatocellular carcinoma case and two cutaneous melanoma cases. Notes on the study in general: CD8+ T cells (on average) carried more expanded clones than CD4+ T cells.

Using immunoSEQ multiplex PCR, the repertoire was profiled, and TCRdb retains in-frame clones only, with some absent. This sample carries about 120,000 clones, roughly nine tenths of them seen once, and the ten largest clones take around 0.57%. A note on this clone: What it recognizes is unknown.

Germline-derived CDR1 and CDR2 are SGHRS and YFSETQ. CDR3 length: 15 residues. V gave up 4 bases and J gave up 3 bases; unmatched junction bases: 5. This specimen consisted of CD4+ or CD8+ T cells sorted from blood, obtained in a trial of the OX40 agonist ivuxolimab. The V call is TRBV5-1, the J call TRBJ2-7, with 12 bases matching TRBD2. The sequence was obtained from an adult with an advanced solid tumor such as melanoma, head and neck, liver or kidney cancer. The CDR3 bases are TGCGCCAGCAGCCTTCTAGCGGGGGGGATCTACGAGCAGTACTTC. Translation gives CASSLLAGGIYEQYF.